Listed below are T cell receptor beta chains from one sample, sequenced in a study of CD8 T cells in Susac syndrome. TCRdb reprocessed the immunoSEQ multiplex PCR reads via MiXCR and lists one record per CDR3 protein. Of around 190,000 distinct CDR3 sequences listed, roughly 92% are singletons. Sequenced input: CD4+ T cells from PBMCs. The receptors originated from a human donor with Susac syndrome. The CDR3 runs from the conserved cysteine through the conserved F or W. The order of the fields is D gene, V gene, clone size, J gene, CDR3 protein, CDR3 DNA. A D gene is named only where the DNA matches it firmly. Clone size is stated in some rows and not others, as once, few, many or a class when expanded.

D: TRBD2
V: TRBV3-1
size: -
J: TRBJ2-1
CDR3: CASSQDMTSGEQFF
DNA: TGTGCCAGCAGCCAAGATATGACTAGCGGTGAGCAGTTCTTC

D: -
V: TRBV5-1
size: -
J: TRBJ2-7
CDR3: CASSLEGRQYF
DNA: TGCGCCAGCAGCTTGGAGGGGCGGCAGTACTTC

D: -
V: TRBV14
size: -
J: TRBJ1-1
CDR3: CASSQGVYTEAFF
DNA: TGTGCCAGCAGCCAAGGGGTTTACACTGAAGCTTTCTTT

D: -
V: TRBV15
size: once
J: TRBJ2-7
CDR3: CATSRGRGGAPSEQYF
DNA: TGTGCCACCAGCAGAGGAAGAGGCGGAGCCCCTAGCGAGCAGTACTTC

D: -
V: TRBV20-1
size: -
J: TRBJ2-5
CDR3: CSARDVRTQETQYF
DNA: TGCAGTGCTAGAGATGTGCGTACACAAGAGACCCAGTACTTC

D: TRBD1
V: TRBV7-2
size: -
J: TRBJ2-1
CDR3: CASSKDRGDEQFF
DNA: TGTGCCAGCAGCAAGGACAGGGGTGATGAGCAGTTCTTC

D: -
V: TRBV9
size: -
J: TRBJ1-3
CDR3: CASSVALSGQGHTIYF
DNA: TGTGCCAGCAGCGTAGCCCTGTCAGGGCAGGGTCACACCATATATTTT

D: TRBD2
V: TRBV20-1
size: -
J: TRBJ2-7
CDR3: CSARGGQRGAYEQYF
DNA: TGCAGTGCTAGAGGAGGGCAGCGGGGGGCCTACGAGCAGTACTTC

D: -
V: TRBV30
size: -
J: TRBJ2-3
CDR3: CACGEVADTQYF
DNA: TGTGCCTGTGGGGAGGTGGCAGATACGCAGTATTTT

D: TRBD1
V: TRBV15
size: -
J: TRBJ2-7
CDR3: CATSRNRGSSYEQYF
DNA: TGTGCCACCAGCAGAAACAGGGGGAGCTCCTACGAGCAGTACTTC

D: -
V: TRBV14
size: -
J: TRBJ2-7
CDR3: CASSQNPGPSYEQYF
DNA: TGTGCCAGCAGCCAAAATCCGGGGCCGTCCTACGAGCAGTACTTC

D: -
V: TRBV29-1
size: -
J: TRBJ2-3
CDR3: CSVVGVPSTDTQYF
DNA: TGCAGCGTTGTTGGGGTACCTAGCACAGATACGCAGTATTTT